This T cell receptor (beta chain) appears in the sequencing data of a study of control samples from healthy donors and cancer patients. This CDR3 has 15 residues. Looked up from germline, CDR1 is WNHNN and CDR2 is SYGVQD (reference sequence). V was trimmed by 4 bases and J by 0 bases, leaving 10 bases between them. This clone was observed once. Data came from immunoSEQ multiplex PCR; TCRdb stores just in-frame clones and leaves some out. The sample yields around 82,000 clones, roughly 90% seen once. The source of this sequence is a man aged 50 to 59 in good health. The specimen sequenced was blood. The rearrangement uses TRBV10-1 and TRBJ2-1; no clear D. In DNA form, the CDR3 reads TGCGCCAGCAGTGGAGGCAGGCTCTCCTACAATGAGCAGTTCTTC. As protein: CASSGGRLSYNEQFF.